What follows describes a single T cell receptor (beta chain). This clonotype was seen many times. Its antigen target is currently unknown. It has no much larger one-base neighbor in the sample; base qualities were not kept. Library creation used RT-PCR. Sequencing instrument: Illumina HiSeq 2500. TCRdb reprocessed the public reads (quality trimming at Q25 with fastp, clone calling with MiXCR) and kept in-frame beta chains. Rows are unified per CDR3 protein, each entry keeping the most common DNA and genes. The sample table contains 550,000 to 600,000 distinct CDR3 sequences; only one count was recorded for roughly 12% of them. The ten largest make up roughly 10% of the sample. The sample originates from a study of response to subunit inactivated influenza vaccine (dated by TCRdb to the late 2010s). Broadly, across the study: The study used deep quantitative T cell receptor repertoire profiling to track responses to a trivalent subunit inactivated influenza vaccine.

CDR1 and CDR2, per the germline V gene, are MNHEY and SVGEGT. Including the terminal cysteine and phenylalanine, the CDR3 comprises 14 residues. Of the read, only the CDR3 DNA is kept; its 42 bases are in frame from base 1. V drops 0 bases and J drops 6 bases, leaving 8 bases in between. Beyond this particular receptor, the publication reports: The authors proposed that each seasonal influenza vaccination may bring in only a limited number of new T cells.

The sequencing here drew on PBMCs from blood, taken on the day of vaccination. The V gene is TRBV6-2 or TRBV6-3 and the J gene is TRBJ2-2, with no reliable assignment of the D segment. The TCR was taken from a man in his fifties who received an inactivated influenza vaccine. Donor details come from another sample of the same person, matched by shared clones. The base sequence is TGTGCCAGCAGTTACTCAGGGTTCGCCGGGGAGCTGTTTTTT. It codes for CASSYSGFAGELFF.